The 14 T cell receptor beta chains presented below share a single source sample, sequenced in a study of cytomegalovirus exposure and HLA in healthy donors listed by TCRdb under 2017. Library creation used the immunoSEQ multiplex PCR assay. Here the immuneACCESS table is served through TCRdb, limited to in-frame sequences with V and J called. Missing clones are a known gap in these copies; in checked studies unresolved V genes cover under half, and the rest lacks a known reason. This sample holds around 200,000 clones; roughly 80% were observed only once. The ten largest account for approximately 2.9% of the sample. The sample consisted of PBMCs. These receptors all stem from a woman between 18 and 29 years old in good health and CMV-seropositive.

The rearrangement links TRBV6-1 to TRBJ1-5; 9 nucleotides match TRBD1. This CDR3 spans 15 amino acids. CDR1 is MNHNS and CDR2 is SASEGT in the germline V gene. V lost 6 bases to trimming and J lost 3 bases; unmatched junction nucleotides: 6. CDR3 bases: TGTGCCAGCAGGGTGACAGGGGGAGACAATCAGCCCCAGCATTTT. It specifies CASRVTGGDNQPQHF.

V and J are TRBV11-2 and TRBJ2-7, with 9 bases lining up with TRBD1. The CDR3 is 15 amino acids. Per germline, CDR1 SGHAT and CDR2 FQNNGV. Trimming took 5 bases from V and 3 from J; bases not matched to a gene: 8. The CDR3 DNA reads as TGTGCCAGCAGCCCAGTGGGACAGGGTAACTACGAGCAGTACTTC. Protein sequence: CASSPVGQGNYEQYF.

This clone was recorded once. V and J are TRBV19 and TRBJ2-1, with 12 bases aligning to TRBD2. CDR1 is LNHDA, CDR2 SQIVND, per germline (reference sequence). Germline trimming cut 3 bases from V and 5 bases from J; bases unmatched to any gene: 14. The CDR3 has 19 amino acids. This chain's CDR3 is CASSILGLAGGRFNNEQFF. For the CDR3, the DNA is TGTGCCAGTAGTATCCTGGGTCTAGCGGGGGGGCGGTTCAACAATGAGCAGTTCTTC. The variable domain in full, with the rest retrieved from reference TRBV19 and TRBJ2-1, is DGGITQSPKYLFRKEGQNVTLSCEQNLNHDAMYWYRQDPGQGLRLIYYSQIVNDFQKGDIAEGYSVSREKKESFPLTVTSAQKNPTAFYLCASSILGLAGGRFNNEQFFGPGTRLTVL.

The V and J genes are TRBV23-1 and TRBJ1-3, with D possibly being TRBD1 (6 bases). TRBV23-1 is annotated as an ORF whose role is uncertain. Trimming pared 2 bases from V and 0 bases from J, leaving 17 bases between. The CDR3 is made up of 18 amino acids. The CDR3 bases are TGCGCCAGCAGTCAAAACAGGGCGGAAAGCTCCTCTGGAAACACCATATATTTT. Amino acids: CASSQNRAESSSGNTIYF.

The chain uses TRBV4-1 and TRBJ2-2; 9 bases align to TRBD1. The V gene end was trimmed by 3 bases and the J gene end by 9 bases; junction bases not matched to a gene: 8. Per germline, CDR1 MGHRA and CDR2 YSYEKL. This CDR3 region has 15 residues. Here the CDR3 reads CASSQSGTGSWELFF. CDR3 sequence (DNA): TGCGCCAGCAGCCAGTCCGGGACAGGGTCATGGGAGCTGTTTTTT.

This rearrangement joins TRBV5-1 to TRBJ2-3, with a possible D match to TRBD2 (7 bases). Germline V lookup: CDR1 SGHRS, CDR2 YFSETQ. This CDR3 is built from 15 residues. Trimming left V 0 bases short and J 4 bases short, with 12 bases between. The CDR3 bases are TGCGCCAGCAGCTTGGGCGGGGGCGTTCCAGATACGCAGTATTTT. Protein product: CASSLGGGVPDTQYF.

The chain joins TRBV2 to TRBJ2-5, with 10 bases aligning to TRBD1. With V trimmed by 5 bases and J by 5 bases, 8 bases remained unmatched. The germline CDR1 and CDR2 sequences are SNHLY and FYNNEI. There are 15 residues in the CDR3. Here the CDR3 DNA reads TGTGCCAGCAGTAATACCGGGACAGGGGATGAGACCCAGTACTTC. Amino acids: CASSNTGTGDETQYF.

The gene calls are TRBV4-3 and TRBJ2-1, with TRBD2 identical over 8 bases. The V and J ends lost 4 bases and 3 bases, in that order; junction bases with no gene match: 8. There are 16 residues in the CDR3. Per the germline V gene, CDR1 is LGHNA and CDR2 is YSLEER. CDR3 sequence (DNA): TGCGCCAGCAGCCCCCGGGCGGGGGGTGACTACAATGAGCAGTTCTTC. It translates to CASSPRAGGDYNEQFF.

The rearrangement uses TRBV11-3 and TRBJ2-3, with 7 nucleotides matching TRBD2. CDR1 is SGHNT and CDR2 is YENEEA in the germline V gene. The CDR3 extends over 13 amino acids. J lost 6 bases, V lost 1 base, and 1 base had no gene match. CDR3 DNA: TGTGCCAGCAGCTTAGTGGGGGGGGATACGCAGTATTTT. Translated: CASSLVGGDTQYF. Together with reference TRBV11-3 and TRBJ2-3, the CDR3 gives the full variable domain: EAGVVQSPRYKIIEKKQPVAFWCNPISGHNTLYWYLQNLGQGPELLIRYENEEAVDDSQLPKDRFSAERLKGVDSTLKIQPAELGDSAVYLCASSLVGGDTQYFGPGTRLTVL.

V is TRBV7-9 and J is TRBJ1-2; TRBD1 matches at 12 bases. This CDR3 has 16 amino acids. V was pared by 4 bases and J by 8 bases, with 11 bases of the junction left unmatched. The germline V gene has CDR1 SEHNR and CDR2 FQNEAQ (reference sequence). DNA of the CDR3: TGTGCCAGCAGCTCATCCGGGACAGGGGGCGTAGAGGGCTACACCTTC. Translated, it gives CASSSSGTGGVEGYTF. Full variable domain (rest looked up from reference TRBV7-9 and TRBJ1-2): DTGVSQNPRHKITKRGQNVTFRCDPISEHNRLYWYRQTLGQGPEFLTYFQNEAQLEKSRLLSDRFSAERPKGSFSTLEIQRTEQGDSAMYLCASSSSGTGGVEGYTFGSGTRLTVV.

The rearrangement joins TRBV14 to TRBJ2-2; 7 bases fit TRBD1. The CDR3 is 18 amino acids. V shed 0 bases, J shed 5 bases, and the junction held 12 bases outside the gene matches. CDR1 is SGHDN and CDR2 is FVKESK in the germline V gene. This CDR3 reads CASSQETYRQGGTGELFF. The CDR3 region has the DNA TGTGCCAGCAGCCAAGAGACGTACCGACAGGGCGGGACCGGGGAGCTGTTTTTT.

The rearrangement links TRBV15 to TRBJ2-7, with 9 bases identical to TRBD1. This CDR3 comprises 13 residues. Germline trimming cut 5 bases from V and 6 bases from J; bases unmatched to any gene: 5. Per the germline V gene, CDR1 is LNHNV and CDR2 is YYDKDF (reference sequence). The CDR3 loop reads CATSGTGRAEQYF. In DNA form, the CDR3 reads TGTGCCACCAGCGGGACAGGGCGGGCCGAGCAGTACTTC.

This chain joins TRBV7-8 and TRBJ2-5; the D gene is possibly TRBD2 (5 bases). This CDR3 is 15 amino acids long. The germline CDR1 and CDR2 sequences are SGHVS and FQNEAQ. Trimming removed 5 bases from V and 2 bases from J, with 15 bases in between. The CDR3 spells CASSPGRTVQETQYF. Here the CDR3 DNA reads TGTGCCAGCAGCCCTGGAAGGACTGTTCAAGAGACCCAGTACTTC.

The J gene is TRBJ1-2, the V gene TRBV2; 7 bases fit TRBD1. This CDR3 comprises 12 residues. The V segment lost 7 bases and the J segment 8 bases; nucleotides outside the gene matches: 7. In germline, CDR1 is SNHLY, CDR2 FYNNEI. In DNA, the CDR3 is TGTGCCAGCAAAGGGGGCGTAGAGGGCTACACCTTC. Translated: CASKGGVEGYTF.